These 17 T cell receptor beta chains were sequenced from one sample in a study of blood T cell repertoires in COVID-19. The table came from immunoSEQ multiplex PCR; TCRdb's copy has only in-frame clones and leaves some out. The sample lists about 70,000 clones, 70% to 90% occurring once. The specimen sequenced was peripheral blood. Every receptor here comes from a woman aged 70 to 79 with acute or convalescent COVID-19.

The chain combines TRBV28 with TRBJ2-2, with TRBD1 identical over 8 bases. CDR1 and CDR2 (germline): MDHEN, SYDVKM. V lost 4 bases, J lost 6 bases, and 7 bases stayed unmatched. CDR3 length: 15 amino acids. The CDR3 is CASSSPGQGAGELFF. For the CDR3, the DNA is TGTGCCAGCAGTTCCCCCGGACAGGGTGCCGGGGAGCTGTTTTTT. Combining the CDR3 with reference TRBV28 and TRBJ2-2 gives the whole variable domain DVKVTQSSRYLVKRTGEKVFLECVQDMDHENMFWYRQDPGLGLRLIYFSYDVKMKEKGDIPEGYSVSREKKERFSLILESASTNQTSMYLCASSSPGQGAGELFFGEGSRLTVL.

Written as DNA, the CDR3 is TGTGCCAGCAGTTTATTGTCTAGGAATGAGCAGTTCTTC. Its protein product is CASSLLSRNEQFF. The V call is TRBV27, the J call TRBJ2-1; D remains unclear. CDR1 and CDR2 from the germline V gene are MNHEY and SMNVEV (reference sequence). V dropped 1 base and J dropped 7 bases, with 8 bases sitting between them. CDR3 length equals 13 residues.

The rearrangement links TRBV19 to TRBJ2-3; 7 bases align to TRBD2. Germline trimming cut 1 base from V and 1 base from J; bases unmatched to any gene: 5. This CDR3 has 16 amino acids. Germline CDR1 LNHDA, CDR2 SQIVND (reference sequence). The CDR3 is CASSIGTSVRTDTQYF. Here the CDR3 DNA reads TGTGCCAGTAGTATAGGAACTAGCGTGCGCACAGATACGCAGTATTTT.

The chain combines TRBV30 with TRBJ1-5, with 7 positions matching TRBD1. This CDR3 has 14 residues. With 0 bases clipped from V and 4 bases from J, the junction kept 3 bases outside the gene matches. CDR1 GTSNPN and CDR2 SVGIG come from the germline V gene (reference sequence). CDR3 sequence: CAWSVTGRNQPQHF. For the CDR3, the DNA is TGTGCCTGGAGTGTGACAGGGAGAAATCAGCCCCAGCATTTT.

The rearrangement uses TRBV15 and TRBJ2-5, with TRBD1 matching over 11 bases. The J segment lost 1 base and the V segment lost 3 bases, leaving 7 bases of the junction unmatched. This CDR3 has 17 residues. The germline V gene encodes CDR1 LNHNV and CDR2 YYDKDF (reference sequence). For the CDR3, the DNA is TGTGCCACCAGCAGTGCCCGCGGGACAGGGGGCCAAGAGACCCAGTACTTC. Residues: CATSSARGTGGQETQYF.

The chain carries TRBV28 and TRBJ2-1; 7 positions match TRBD1. From germline, CDR1 is MDHEN and CDR2 SYDVKM. CDR3 length: 14 amino acids. J was trimmed by 4 bases and V by 6 bases; bases with no gene match: 6. This chain's CDR3 is CASSPGTVYNEQFF. DNA for the CDR3: TGTGCCAGCAGCCCCGGGACAGTTTACAATGAGCAGTTCTTC.

This clone was counted once. V gene TRBV5-6 combines with J gene TRBJ2-5; 9 bases are shared with TRBD1. V shed 1 base and J 3 bases; nucleotides not matched to a gene: 7. CDR1 is SGHDT, CDR2 YYEEEE, per germline. CDR3 length equals 16 residues. In DNA form, the CDR3 reads TGTGCCAGCAGCTTGAAGACAGGGGGGCTAAAAGAGACCCAGTACTTC. Translating gives CASSLKTGGLKETQYF.

V is TRBV10-3 and J is TRBJ1-1, with D possibly being TRBD1 (6 bases). The CDR3 contains 15 residues. The V and J ends lost 2 bases and 5 bases respectively, with 15 bases between them. Germline V lookup: CDR1 ENHRY, CDR2 SYGVKD. The CDR3 loop reads CAISEGTGKDTEAFF. CDR3 DNA sequence: TGTGCCATCAGTGAGGGCACAGGGAAGGATACTGAAGCTTTCTTT.

This chain links TRBV5-1 with TRBJ2-5; 8 nucleotides line up with TRBD2. The CDR3 runs 13 residues. Germline CDR1 is SGHRS and CDR2 is YFSETQ. V lost 5 bases and J lost 0; bases outside the gene matches: 0. CDR3 in DNA: TGCGCCAGCAGAGCGGGGGACCAAGAGACCCAGTACTTC. Translating it yields CASRAGDQETQYF.

This chain joins TRBV5-4 and TRBJ1-2; possible D gene TRBD1, 6 bases. Germline V gives CDR1 SGHNT, CDR2 YYREEE (reference sequence). CDR3 length: 15 amino acids. V lost 3 bases and J lost 11, with 23 bases in between. CDR3 sequence reads: CASSSGGGGLTLYTF. The CDR3 DNA follows: TGTGCCAGCAGCTCCGGCGGGGGGGGCCTTACGTTGTACACCTTC.

In its sample, this clone was seen once. V and J are TRBV5-1 and TRBJ2-1, with 14 bases matching TRBD2. CDR1 SGHRS and CDR2 YFSETQ come from the germline V gene. The CDR3 contains 18 residues. V lost 2 bases, J lost 0 bases, and 4 bases stayed unmatched. The CDR3 loop is CASSLTGTSGSSYNEQFF. The CDR3, as DNA: TGCGCCAGCAGCTTAACCGGGACTAGCGGGAGCTCCTACAATGAGCAGTTCTTC.

The rearrangement links TRBV19 to TRBJ2-6; TRBD1 matches 7 bases. CDR3 size: 17 residues. Trimming took 6 bases from V and 0 from J; bases not matched to a gene: 8. The germline V gene encodes CDR1 LNHDA and CDR2 SQIVND (reference sequence). CDR3 sequence (DNA): TGTGCCAGTAGCCGACAGGGAGCCTACTCTGGGGCCAACGTCCTGACTTTC. Its translation: CASSRQGAYSGANVLTF.

The chain recombines TRBV12-5 with TRBJ1-2, with TRBD1 as a possible D gene (5 bases). CDR3 length: 14 residues. V was cut by 3 bases and J by 8 bases, with 16 bases left in between. In germline, CDR1 is LGHNT, CDR2 FRNRAP. CDR3 nucleotide sequence: TGTGCTAGTGGTTTTCCCGCCGACAGAGGAGGCTACACCTTC. This encodes CASGFPADRGGYTF.

The rearrangement uses TRBV7-2 and TRBJ1-1; a possible D gene is TRBD1 (5 bases). CDR1 and CDR2 from the germline V gene are SGHTA and FQGNSA. Trimming took off 5 bases at V and 1 base at J, with 20 bases between the two ends. This CDR3 has 17 amino acids. CDR3 loop: CASSPRGQQAWNTEAFF. CDR3 DNA: TGTGCCAGCAGCCCGCGCGGCCAACAGGCGTGGAACACTGAAGCTTTCTTT.

This sequence joins TRBV19 and TRBJ2-7, with 7 bases lining up with TRBD2. CDR3 length equals 15 residues. Trimming took 6 bases from V and 0 from J; bases not matched to a gene: 8. Germline V lookup: CDR1 LNHDA, CDR2 SQIVND (reference sequence). The CDR3: CASSPSWEGSYEQYF. The CDR3 bases are TGTGCCAGTAGCCCCTCGTGGGAGGGCTCCTACGAGCAGTACTTC.

This clone was observed once. The chain couples TRBV18 to TRBJ2-1; 13 bases agree with TRBD2. The J segment lost 7 bases and the V segment lost 4 bases, leaving 4 bases of the junction unmatched. Germline-derived CDR1 and CDR2 are KGHSH and LQKENI. This CDR3 has 15 amino acids. This chain's CDR3 is CASSRGLAGENEQFF. As DNA, the CDR3 is TGTGCCAGCTCACGAGGACTAGCGGGGGAGAATGAGCAGTTCTTC.

This chain links TRBV7-6 with TRBJ2-4; tentatively, D is TRBD2 (7 bases). The CDR3 has 16 amino acids. Trimming left V 0 bases short and J 1 base short, with 10 bases between. Germline CDR1 and CDR2: SGHVS and FNYEAQ. CDR3 DNA sequence: TGTGCCAGCAGCTTAGCGGGGGGGCTGGCCAAAAACATTCAGTACTTC. This sequence encodes CASSLAGGLAKNIQYF.